What follows describes a single T cell receptor beta chain. Its antigen is not identified. Time point here: persistent/refractory GD, antithyroid drugs over 5 years with positive TRAb. Researchers made the TCR library from RNA that was extracted from PBMCs. In this cohort, patients came from an endocrinology department located in Xi'an, China. Through Arm-PCR of CDR3 regions and iRepertoire HTBI primers, TCR beta libraries were built. Original processing notes: Among the samples, 62 TRBV and approximately 13 TRBJ segments were identified. TCRdb reprocessed the multiplex PCR reads with MiXCR, giving one entry per CDR3 protein. TCRdb's processing, not the authors', yielded these V and J calls. The sample holds fewer than 400,000 distinct CDR3 sequences, about 18% seen once. The sample comes from a study of regulatory T cells in long-lasting Graves disease. The wider study: To qualify as persistent, Graves' disease required over 5 years of antithyroid drugs with positive TSH receptor antibodies. Notes on the study in general: Among persistent patients, a larger number of public clonotypes were shared (2,741) than among newly diagnosed patients (about 970).

Trimming took off 3 bases at V and 1 base at J, with 7 bases between the two ends. There are 13 residues in the CDR3. The V gene's germline CDR1 is LGHNA and CDR2 YNFKEQ. The chain combines TRBV4-2 with TRBJ2-7; no firm D call. Sample: peripheral blood mononuclear cells (PBMCs), taken when the disease was refractory, from a patient treated with antithyroid drugs. This sequence originates from a female donor with Graves disease. This chain's CDR3 is CASSQLGSYEQYF. Here the CDR3 DNA reads TGTGCCAGCAGCCAGCTCGGGTCCTACGAGCAGTACTTC.